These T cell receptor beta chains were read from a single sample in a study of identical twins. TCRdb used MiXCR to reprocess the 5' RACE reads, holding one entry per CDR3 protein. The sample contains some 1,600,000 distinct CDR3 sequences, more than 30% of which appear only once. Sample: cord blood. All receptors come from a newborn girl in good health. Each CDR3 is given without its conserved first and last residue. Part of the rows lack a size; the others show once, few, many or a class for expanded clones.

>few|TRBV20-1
SALAGKGDTQY
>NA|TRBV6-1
ASSTRAYNEQY
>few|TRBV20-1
SASPKRGPSYNEQF
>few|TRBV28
ASRYRGRTEAF
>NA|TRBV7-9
ASSLSWGKEEETQY
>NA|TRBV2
ATGNEQY
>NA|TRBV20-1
SASGLAGGPYLTDTQY
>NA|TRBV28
ASGAGIVETQY
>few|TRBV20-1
SAGPDRERSNEKLF
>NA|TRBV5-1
ASSRIPPGAETQY
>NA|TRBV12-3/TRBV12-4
ASSFAGGTGNTIY
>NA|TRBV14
ASSQDRSWTRYIDEQF
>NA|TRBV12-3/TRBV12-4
ASSTSTGELF
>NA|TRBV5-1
ASFNPGQDLDTQY
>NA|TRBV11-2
ASSLTGGREETQY
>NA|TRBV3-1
ASSLHPMTDTQY
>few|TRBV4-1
ASSMTSGNSYNEQF
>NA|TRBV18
ASSPGGIQY
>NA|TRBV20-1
SAWGGSNGYT
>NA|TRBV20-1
SARLADDIGEQF
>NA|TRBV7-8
ASSLVSGRRGSGNEQY
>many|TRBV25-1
ASSYTGTGAYEQY
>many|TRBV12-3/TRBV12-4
ASSFRRDTEAF
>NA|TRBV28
ASSTGTGSYGQY
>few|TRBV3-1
ASSQGGQGGNQPQH
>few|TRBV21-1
ASSRRTDSTDTQY
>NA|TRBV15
ATSRAAGGSYEQY
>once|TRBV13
ASSLAQLTGGLEAF